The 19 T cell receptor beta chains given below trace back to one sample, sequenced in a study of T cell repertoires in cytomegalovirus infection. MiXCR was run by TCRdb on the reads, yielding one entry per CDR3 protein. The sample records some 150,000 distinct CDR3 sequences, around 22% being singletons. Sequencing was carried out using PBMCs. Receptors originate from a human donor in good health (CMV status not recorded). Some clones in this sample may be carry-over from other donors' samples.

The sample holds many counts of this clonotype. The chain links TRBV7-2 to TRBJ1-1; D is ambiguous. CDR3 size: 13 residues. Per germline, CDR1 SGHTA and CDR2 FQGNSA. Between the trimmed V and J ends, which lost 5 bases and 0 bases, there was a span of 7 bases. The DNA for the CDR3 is TGTGCCAGCAGCCGAGGTCTGAACACTGAAGCTTTCTTT. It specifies CASSRGLNTEAFF.

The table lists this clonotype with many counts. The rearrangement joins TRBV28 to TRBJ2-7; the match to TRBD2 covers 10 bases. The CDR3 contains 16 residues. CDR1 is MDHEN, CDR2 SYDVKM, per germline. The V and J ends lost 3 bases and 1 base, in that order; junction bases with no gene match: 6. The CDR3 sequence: CASSFPTSGSSYEQYF. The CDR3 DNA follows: TGTGCCAGCAGTTTCCCGACTAGCGGGTCTTCCTACGAGCAGTACTTC.

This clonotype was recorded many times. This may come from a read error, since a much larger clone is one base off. The DNA for the CDR3 is TGTGCCAGCAGCTTGGGGGGTAGCACTGAAGCTTTCTTT. Translating it yields CASSLGGSTEAFF. The rearrangement links TRBV7-9 to TRBJ1-1; perhaps TRBD1 as D (5 bases). CDR3 length equals 13 residues. V was trimmed by 3 bases and J by 4 bases, leaving 9 bases between them. Germline assignment: CDR1 SEHNR and CDR2 FQNEAQ (reference sequence).

The CDR3 sequence: CASSAEGAWTEAFF. CDR3 DNA: TGTGCCAGCAGTGCGGAAGGCGCTTGGACTGAAGCTTTCTTT. The gene calls are TRBV25-1 and TRBJ1-1; the D is unclear. The CDR3 consists of 14 residues. The germline gives CDR1 MGHDK, CDR2 SYGVNS. V dropped 4 bases and J dropped 5 bases, with 14 bases sitting between them.

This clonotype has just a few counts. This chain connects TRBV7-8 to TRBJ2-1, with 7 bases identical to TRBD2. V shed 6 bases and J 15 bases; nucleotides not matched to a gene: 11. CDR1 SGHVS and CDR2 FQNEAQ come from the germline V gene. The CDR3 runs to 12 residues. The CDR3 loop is CASSSSGNLGFF. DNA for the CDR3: TGTGCCAGCAGTTCCAGCGGGAATCTTGGGTTCTTC.

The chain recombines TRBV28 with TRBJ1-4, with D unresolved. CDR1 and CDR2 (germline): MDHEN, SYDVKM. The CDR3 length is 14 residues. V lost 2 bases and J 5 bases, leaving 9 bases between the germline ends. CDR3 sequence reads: CASSLPGRNEKLFF. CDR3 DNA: TGTGCCAGCAGTTTACCCGGACGAAATGAAAAACTGTTTTTT.

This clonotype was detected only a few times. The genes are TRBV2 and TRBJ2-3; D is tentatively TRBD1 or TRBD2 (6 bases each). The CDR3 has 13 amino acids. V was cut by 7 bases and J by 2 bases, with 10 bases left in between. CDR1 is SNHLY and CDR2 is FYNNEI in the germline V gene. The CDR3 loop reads CASKGGNTDTQYF. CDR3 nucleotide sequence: TGTGCCAGCAAAGGGGGGAACACAGATACGCAGTATTTT.

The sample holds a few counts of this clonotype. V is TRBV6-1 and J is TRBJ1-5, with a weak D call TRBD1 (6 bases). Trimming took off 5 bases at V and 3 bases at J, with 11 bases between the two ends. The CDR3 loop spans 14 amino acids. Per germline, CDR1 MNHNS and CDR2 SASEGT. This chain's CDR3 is CASSRQVPNQPQHF. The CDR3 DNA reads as TGTGCCAGCAGTCGACAGGTGCCCAATCAGCCCCAGCATTTT.

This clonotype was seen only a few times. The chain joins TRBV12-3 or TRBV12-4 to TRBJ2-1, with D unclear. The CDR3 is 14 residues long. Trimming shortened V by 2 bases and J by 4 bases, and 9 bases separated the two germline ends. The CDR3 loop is CASSLRLTYNEQFF. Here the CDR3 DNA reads TGTGCCAGCAGTTTAAGGCTGACGTACAATGAGCAGTTCTTC.

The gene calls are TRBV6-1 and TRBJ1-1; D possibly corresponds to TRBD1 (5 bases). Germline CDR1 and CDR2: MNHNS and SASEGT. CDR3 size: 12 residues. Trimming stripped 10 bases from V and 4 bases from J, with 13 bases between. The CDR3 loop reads CATRQLGTEAFF. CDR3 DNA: TGTGCCACCAGACAGTTGGGCACTGAAGCTTTCTTT.

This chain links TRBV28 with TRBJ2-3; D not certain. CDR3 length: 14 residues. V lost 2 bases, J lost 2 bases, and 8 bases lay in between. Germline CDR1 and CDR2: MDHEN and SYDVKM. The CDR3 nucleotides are TGTGCCAGCAGTTTAGGACCGATCACAGATACGCAGTATTTT. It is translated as CASSLGPITDTQYF.

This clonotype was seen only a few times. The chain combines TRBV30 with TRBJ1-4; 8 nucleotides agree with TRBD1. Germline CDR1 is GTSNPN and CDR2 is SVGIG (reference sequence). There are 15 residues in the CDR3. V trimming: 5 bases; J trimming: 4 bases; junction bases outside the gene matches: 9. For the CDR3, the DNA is TGTGCCTGGTGCCCGGGACAGGTTGATAATGAAAAACTGTTTTTT. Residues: CAWCPGQVDNEKLFF. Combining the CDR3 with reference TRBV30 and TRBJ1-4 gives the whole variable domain SQTIHQWPATLVQPVGSPLSLECTVEGTSNPNLYWYRQAAGRGLQLLFYSVGIGQISSEVPQNLSASRPQDRQFILSSKKLLLSDSGFYLCAWCPGQVDNEKLFFGSGTQLSVL.

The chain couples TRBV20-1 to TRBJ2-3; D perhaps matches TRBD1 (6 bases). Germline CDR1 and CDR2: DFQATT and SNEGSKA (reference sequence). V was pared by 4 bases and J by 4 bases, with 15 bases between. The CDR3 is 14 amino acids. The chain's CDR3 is CSAIQGTHPDTQYF. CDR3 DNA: TGCAGTGCTATCCAGGGGACCCACCCAGATACGCAGTATTTT.

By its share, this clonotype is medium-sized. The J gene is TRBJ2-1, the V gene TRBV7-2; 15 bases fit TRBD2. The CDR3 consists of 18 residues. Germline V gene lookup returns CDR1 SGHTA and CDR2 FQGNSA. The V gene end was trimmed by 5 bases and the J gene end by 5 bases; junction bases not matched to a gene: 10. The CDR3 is CASSLEGTSGRWHNEQFF. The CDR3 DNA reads TGTGCCAGCAGCCTAGAGGGGACTAGCGGGAGGTGGCACAATGAGCAGTTCTTC. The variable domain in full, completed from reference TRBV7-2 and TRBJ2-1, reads GAGVSQSPSNKVTEKGKDVELRCDPISGHTALYWYRQSLGQGLEFLIYFQGNSAPDKSGLPSDRFSAERTGGSVSTLTIQRTQQEDSAVYLCASSLEGTSGRWHNEQFFGPGTRLTVL.

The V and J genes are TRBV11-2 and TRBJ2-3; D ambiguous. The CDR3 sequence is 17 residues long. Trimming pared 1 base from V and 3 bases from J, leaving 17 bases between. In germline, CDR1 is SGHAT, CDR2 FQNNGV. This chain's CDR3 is CASSLVVSSLKTDTQYF. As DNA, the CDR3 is TGTGCCAGCAGCTTAGTGGTTTCCTCACTTAAAACAGATACGCAGTATTTT.

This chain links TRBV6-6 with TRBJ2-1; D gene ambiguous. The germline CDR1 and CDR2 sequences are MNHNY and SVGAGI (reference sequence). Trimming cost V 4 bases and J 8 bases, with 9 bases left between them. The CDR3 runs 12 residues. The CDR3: CASSSGVYEQFF. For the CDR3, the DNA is TGTGCCAGCAGTTCCGGAGTATATGAGCAGTTCTTC.

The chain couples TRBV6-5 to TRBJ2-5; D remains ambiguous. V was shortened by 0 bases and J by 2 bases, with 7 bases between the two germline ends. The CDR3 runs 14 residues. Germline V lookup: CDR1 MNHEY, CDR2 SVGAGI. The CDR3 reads CASSYSRLQETQYF. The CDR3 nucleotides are TGTGCCAGCAGTTACTCGAGACTTCAAGAGACCCAGTACTTC.

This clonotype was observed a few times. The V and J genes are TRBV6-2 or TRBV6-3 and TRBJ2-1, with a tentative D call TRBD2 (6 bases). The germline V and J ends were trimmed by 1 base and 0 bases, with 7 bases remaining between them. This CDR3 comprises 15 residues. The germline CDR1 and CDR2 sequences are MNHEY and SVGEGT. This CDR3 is CASSYWDSSYNEQFF. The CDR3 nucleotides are TGTGCCAGCAGTTACTGGGACTCCTCCTACAATGAGCAGTTCTTC.

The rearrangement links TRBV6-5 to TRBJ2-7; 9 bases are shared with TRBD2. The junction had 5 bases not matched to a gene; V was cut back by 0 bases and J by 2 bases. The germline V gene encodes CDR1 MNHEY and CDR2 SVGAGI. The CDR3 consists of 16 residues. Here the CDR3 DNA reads TGTGCCAGCAGTTACTCTTTGACTAGCGGAACCTACGAGCAGTACTTC. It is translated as CASSYSLTSGTYEQYF.